The present T cell receptor (beta chain) was sequenced within a study of T cell changes during pregnancy in multiple sclerosis. CDR1 MNHEY and CDR2 SVGAGI come from the germline V gene. V gave up 2 bases and J gave up 6 bases, with 4 bases separating them. This CDR3 comprises 12 residues. This table comes from immunoSEQ multiplex PCR, and its TCRdb copy is limited to in-frame clones, with some not included. The repertoire holds about 75,000 clones, about 93% seen once, with 0.12% to 0.15% in the top ten. The source material was CD4+ T cells from peripheral blood mononuclear cells, sampled after pregnancy. This sequence originates from a female donor with multiple sclerosis, enrolled in a pregnancy study. This chain connects TRBV6-5 to TRBJ2-2; D ambiguous. The CDR3: CASSYPSGELFF. The DNA of the CDR3 is TGTGCCAGCAGTTACCCCTCCGGGGAGCTGTTTTTT.